These T cell receptor beta chains were read from a single sample in a study of beta chain features in type 1 diabetes. Here immunoSEQ multiplex PCR was the method, and the copy in TCRdb shows in-frame clones only, minus some. Of about 120,000 clones in the sample, around 15% are singletons; the top ten hold 2% to 3%. Sequencing was done on a sample of central memory CD4+ T cells from blood. All receptors come from a man in his thirties or forties with type 1 diabetes. CDR3s include the opening cysteine and the closing phenylalanine or tryptophan. Each record gives: J gene, V gene, D gene, clone size, CDR3 protein, CDR3 DNA. A D gene is named only where the DNA matches it firmly. The size entry is marked missing in some rows and otherwise reads once, few, many or a size class.

j_call: TRBJ1-5
v_call: TRBV7-2
d_call: -
clone_size: -
cdr3_aa: CASAALGSNQPQHF
cdr3_nt: TGTGCCAGCGCCGCCCTCGGTAGCAATCAGCCCCAGCATTTT

j_call: TRBJ2-6
v_call: TRBV6-5
d_call: -
clone_size: -
cdr3_aa: CASGSVSGANVLTF
cdr3_nt: TGTGCCAGCGGTAGTGTCTCTGGGGCCAACGTCCTGACTTTC

j_call: TRBJ2-3
v_call: TRBV9
d_call: -
clone_size: once
cdr3_aa: CASSRRSSPTDTQYF
cdr3_nt: TGTGCCAGCAGTCGACGATCCTCACCCACAGATACGCAGTATTTT

j_call: TRBJ2-5
v_call: TRBV7-2
d_call: TRBD1
clone_size: -
cdr3_aa: CASSPSRDSQETQYF
cdr3_nt: TGTGCCAGCAGCCCGTCCCGGGACAGCCAAGAGACCCAGTACTTC

j_call: TRBJ2-5
v_call: TRBV7-8
d_call: -
clone_size: -
cdr3_aa: CASSGGGGPQETQYF
cdr3_nt: TGTGCCAGCAGCGGAGGTGGGGGGCCCCAAGAGACCCAGTACTTC

j_call: TRBJ2-1
v_call: TRBV9
d_call: -
clone_size: many
cdr3_aa: CASRAPQRSEQFF
cdr3_nt: TGTGCCAGCAGGGCCCCTCAGAGGAGTGAGCAGTTCTTC

j_call: TRBJ2-1
v_call: TRBV5-6
d_call: TRBD1
clone_size: -
cdr3_aa: CASSFTGDEQFF
cdr3_nt: TGTGCCAGCAGCTTCACAGGGGATGAGCAGTTCTTC

j_call: TRBJ2-5
v_call: TRBV30
d_call: TRBD1
clone_size: -
cdr3_aa: CAWSRQGARKETQYF
cdr3_nt: TGTGCCTGGAGTCGACAGGGGGCACGAAAAGAGACCCAGTACTTC

j_call: TRBJ1-1
v_call: TRBV7-2
d_call: TRBD1
clone_size: few
cdr3_aa: CASRSGTANTEAFF
cdr3_nt: TGTGCCAGCAGAAGTGGGACAGCGAACACTGAAGCTTTCTTT

j_call: TRBJ2-7
v_call: TRBV14
d_call: -
clone_size: many
cdr3_aa: CASSALGTLYTYEQYF
cdr3_nt: TGTGCCAGCAGCGCATTGGGGACCTTGTATACCTACGAGCAGTACTTC